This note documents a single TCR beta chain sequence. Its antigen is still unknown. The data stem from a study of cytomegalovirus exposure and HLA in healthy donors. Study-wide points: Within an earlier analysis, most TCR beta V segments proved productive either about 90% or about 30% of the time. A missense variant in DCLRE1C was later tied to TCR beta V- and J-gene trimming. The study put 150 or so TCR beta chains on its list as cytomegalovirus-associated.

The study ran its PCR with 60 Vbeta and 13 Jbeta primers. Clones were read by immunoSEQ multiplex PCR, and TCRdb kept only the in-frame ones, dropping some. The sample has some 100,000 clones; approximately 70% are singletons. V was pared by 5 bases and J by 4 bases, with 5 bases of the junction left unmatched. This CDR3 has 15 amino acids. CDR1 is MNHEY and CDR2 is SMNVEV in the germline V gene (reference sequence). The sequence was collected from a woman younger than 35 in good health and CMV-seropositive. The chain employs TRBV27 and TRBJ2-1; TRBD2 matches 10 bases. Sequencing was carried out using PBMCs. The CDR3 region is CASSSRTSGYNEQFF. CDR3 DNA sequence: TGTGCCAGCAGTAGCCGGACTAGCGGATACAATGAGCAGTTCTTC.